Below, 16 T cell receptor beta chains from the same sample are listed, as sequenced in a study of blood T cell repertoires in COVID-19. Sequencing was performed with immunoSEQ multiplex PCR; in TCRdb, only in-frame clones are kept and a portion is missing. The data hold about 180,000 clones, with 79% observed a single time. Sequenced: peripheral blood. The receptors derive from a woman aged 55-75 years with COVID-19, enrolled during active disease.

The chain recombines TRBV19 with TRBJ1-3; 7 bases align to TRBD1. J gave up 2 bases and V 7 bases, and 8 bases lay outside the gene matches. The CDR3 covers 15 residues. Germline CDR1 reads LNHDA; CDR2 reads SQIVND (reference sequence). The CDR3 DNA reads TGTGCCAGTAAATCGGCAGGACAGGCTGGAAACACCATATATTTT. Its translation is CASKSAGQAGNTIYF.

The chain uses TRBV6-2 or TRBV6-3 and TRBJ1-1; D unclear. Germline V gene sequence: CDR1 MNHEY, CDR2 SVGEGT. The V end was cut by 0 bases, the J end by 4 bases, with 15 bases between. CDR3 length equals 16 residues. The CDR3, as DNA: TGTGCCAGCAGTTACTCCTTATCGGGGTGGAGCACTGAAGCTTTCTTT. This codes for CASSYSLSGWSTEAFF.

The CDR3, as DNA: TGTGCCTCCGGGACAGGGGCCAGCTCCTACAATGAGCAGTTCTTC. Encoded protein: CASGTGASSYNEQFF. The rearrangement links TRBV7-3 to TRBJ2-1, with 10 nucleotides matching TRBD1. CDR3 length equals 15 residues. Germline-derived CDR1 and CDR2 are SGHTA and FQGTGA. V trimming: 11 bases; J trimming: 0 bases; junction bases outside the gene matches: 7.

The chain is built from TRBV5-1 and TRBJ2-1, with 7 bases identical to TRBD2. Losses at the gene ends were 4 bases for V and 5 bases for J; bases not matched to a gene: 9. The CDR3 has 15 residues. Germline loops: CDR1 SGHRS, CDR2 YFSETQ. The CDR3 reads CASSRGPSGNNEQFF. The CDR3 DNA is TGCGCCAGCAGCCGCGGGCCTAGCGGAAACAATGAGCAGTTCTTC.

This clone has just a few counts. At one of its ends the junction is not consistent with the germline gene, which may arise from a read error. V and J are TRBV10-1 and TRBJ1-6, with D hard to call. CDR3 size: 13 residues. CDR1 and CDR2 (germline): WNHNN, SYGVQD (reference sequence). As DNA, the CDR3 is TGCGCCAGTAGTGACCATAGAGATTCACCCCTCCACTTT. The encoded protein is CASSDHRDSPLHF.

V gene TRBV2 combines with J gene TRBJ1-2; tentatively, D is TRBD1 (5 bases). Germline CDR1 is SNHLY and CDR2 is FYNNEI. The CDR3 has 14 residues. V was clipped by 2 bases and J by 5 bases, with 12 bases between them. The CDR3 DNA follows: TGTGCCAGCAGTGAACTTAAACAGGAATATGGCTACACCTTC. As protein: CASSELKQEYGYTF.

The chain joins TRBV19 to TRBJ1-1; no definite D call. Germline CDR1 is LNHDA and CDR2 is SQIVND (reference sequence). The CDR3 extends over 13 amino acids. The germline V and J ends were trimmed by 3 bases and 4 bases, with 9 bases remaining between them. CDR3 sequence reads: CASSIRDGTEAFF. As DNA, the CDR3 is TGTGCCAGTAGTATTAGAGATGGCACTGAAGCTTTCTTT.

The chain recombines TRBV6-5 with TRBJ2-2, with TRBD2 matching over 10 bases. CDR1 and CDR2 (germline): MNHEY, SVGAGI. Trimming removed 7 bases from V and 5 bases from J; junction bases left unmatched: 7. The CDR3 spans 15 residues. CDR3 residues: CASKELAGNTGELFF. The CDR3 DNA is TGTGCCAGCAAGGAACTAGCGGGGAATACCGGGGAGCTGTTTTTT.

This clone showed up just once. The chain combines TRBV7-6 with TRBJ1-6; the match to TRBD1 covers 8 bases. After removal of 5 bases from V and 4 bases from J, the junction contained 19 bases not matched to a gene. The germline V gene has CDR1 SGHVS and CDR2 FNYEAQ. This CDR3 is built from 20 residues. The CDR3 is CASSGLTGGKWVEYNSPLHF. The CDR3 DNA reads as TGTGCCAGCAGCGGTCTTACAGGGGGTAAGTGGGTAGAATATAATTCACCCCTCCACTTT.

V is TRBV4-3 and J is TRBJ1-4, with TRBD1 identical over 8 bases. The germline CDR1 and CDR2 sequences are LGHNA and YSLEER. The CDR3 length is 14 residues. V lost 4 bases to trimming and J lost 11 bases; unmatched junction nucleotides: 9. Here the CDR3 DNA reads TGCGCCAGCAGCCCTGGACAGGGTTTGGAGAAACTGTTTTTT. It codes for CASSPGQGLEKLFF.

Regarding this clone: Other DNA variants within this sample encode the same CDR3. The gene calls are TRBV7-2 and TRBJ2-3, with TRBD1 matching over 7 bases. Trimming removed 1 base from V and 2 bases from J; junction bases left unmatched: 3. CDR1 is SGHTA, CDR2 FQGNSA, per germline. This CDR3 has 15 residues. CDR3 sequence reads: CASSLVGQSTDTQYF. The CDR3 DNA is TGTGCCAGCAGCTTAGTGGGACAGTCCACAGATACGCAGTATTTT.

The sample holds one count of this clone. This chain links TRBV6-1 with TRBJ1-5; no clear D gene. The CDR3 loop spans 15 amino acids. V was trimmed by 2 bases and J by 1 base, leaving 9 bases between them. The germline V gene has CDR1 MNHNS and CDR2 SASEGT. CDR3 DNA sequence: TGTGCCAGCAGTGAATTTATTATGAGCAATCAGCCCCAGCATTTT. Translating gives CASSEFIMSNQPQHF.

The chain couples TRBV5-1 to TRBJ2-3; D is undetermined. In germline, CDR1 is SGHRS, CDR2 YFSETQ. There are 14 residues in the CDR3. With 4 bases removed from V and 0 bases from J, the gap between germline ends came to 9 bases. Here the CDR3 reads CASSLQSSTDTQYF. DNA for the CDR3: TGCGCCAGCAGCCTGCAGTCTAGCACAGATACGCAGTATTTT.

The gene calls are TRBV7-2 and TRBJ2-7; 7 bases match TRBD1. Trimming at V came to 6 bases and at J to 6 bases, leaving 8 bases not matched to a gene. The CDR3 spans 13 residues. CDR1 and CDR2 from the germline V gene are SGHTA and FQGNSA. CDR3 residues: CASRRGQLGEQYF. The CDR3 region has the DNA TGTGCCAGCAGACGGGGACAGCTGGGCGAGCAGTACTTC.

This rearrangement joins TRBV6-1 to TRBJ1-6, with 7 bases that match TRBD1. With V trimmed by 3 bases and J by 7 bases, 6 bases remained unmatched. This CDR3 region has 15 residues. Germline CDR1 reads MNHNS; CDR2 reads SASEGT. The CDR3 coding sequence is TGTGCCAGCAGTGACAGGGGGTTGACGAATTCACCCCTCCACTTT. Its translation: CASSDRGLTNSPLHF.

CDR3 region: CASSTPLAGAPGRNEQYF. The CDR3, as DNA: TGTGCCAGTAGTACCCCCCTTGCAGGAGCACCGGGGAGGAACGAGCAGTACTTC. The V call is TRBV19, the J call TRBJ2-7, with D perhaps TRBD2 (6 bases). Looked up from germline, CDR1 is LNHDA and CDR2 is SQIVND (reference sequence). Trimming removed 4 bases from V and 5 bases from J, with 27 bases in between. This CDR3 has 18 amino acids.